Listed here are 15 T cell receptor beta chains from one sample, sequenced in a study of shared clonotypes between healthy human individuals. CD45RO-negative cells were positively selected for CCR7, leaving out terminally differentiated effector memory CD45RA+ cells. TCRdb's table, derived via immunoSEQ multiplex PCR, lists solely in-frame clones and lacks some. The sample lists about 680,000 clones, under 95% occurring once. Input material: naive CD8+ T cells sorted from blood. These receptors came from a man aged 30 to 45 in good health.

This chain links TRBV5-4 with TRBJ1-4, with 8 bases that match TRBD1. After removal of 4 bases from V and 7 bases from J, the junction contained 6 bases not matched to a gene. This CDR3 spans 14 amino acids. CDR1 and CDR2 (germline): SGHNT, YYREEE (reference sequence). In DNA form, the CDR3 reads TGTGCCAGCAGCCCCGGACAGGGCGGTGAAAAACTGTTTTTT. Translating gives CASSPGQGGEKLFF.

The chain couples TRBV6-1 to TRBJ2-7, with D uncertain. Germline V lookup: CDR1 MNHNS, CDR2 SASEGT. The length of the CDR3 is 19 residues. Between the trimmed V and J ends, which lost 2 bases and 3 bases, there was a span of 26 bases. DNA of the CDR3: TGTGCCAGCAGTGAAACCCCTACCGGGCTCGGTGGCATAGTCTACGAGCAGTACTTC. Protein sequence: CASSETPTGLGGIVYEQYF.

This chain connects TRBV21-1 to TRBJ2-1. TRBV21-1 is a documented pseudogene. The CDR3 spans 14 residues. The CDR3 sequence: CASTPCLGRNEQFF. DNA of the CDR3: TGTGCCAGCACCCCTTGCCTGGGTCGCAATGAGCAGTTCTTC.

The chain is built from TRBV6-5 and TRBJ1-1, with D perhaps matching TRBD1 (6 bases). Deletions cut 0 bases from V and 4 bases from J, with 12 bases between. In germline, CDR1 is MNHEY, CDR2 SVGAGI. The CDR3 length is 15 residues. The CDR3 DNA is TGTGCCAGCAGTTACTCGTCCAGGGGTATCACTGAAGCTTTCTTT. This translates into CASSYSSRGITEAFF.

The chain couples TRBV10-3 to TRBJ2-5; 15 nucleotides match TRBD2. Unmatched junction bases numbered 12, after V lost 6 bases and J lost 4 bases. Germline V gene lookup returns CDR1 ENHRY and CDR2 SYGVKD. The CDR3 totals 18 residues. The CDR3 DNA sequence: TGTGCCATCAGGGGGACTAGCGGGAGGACCGAGTTGCGAGAGACCCAGTACTTC. Its protein product is CAIRGTSGRTELRETQYF.

The genes are TRBV7-8 and TRBJ2-7, with D tentatively TRBD1 (6 bases). V was trimmed by 6 bases and J by 1 base, leaving 13 bases between them. The CDR3 extends over 14 amino acids. Per germline, CDR1 SGHVS and CDR2 FQNEAQ. CDR3: CASSPDRKSYEQYF. In DNA form, the CDR3 reads TGTGCCAGCAGTCCCGACAGGAAGTCCTACGAGCAGTACTTC.

This chain joins TRBV27 and TRBJ1-5; D gene uncertain. Germline V gene lookup returns CDR1 MNHEY and CDR2 SMNVEV (reference sequence). Trimming left V 6 bases short and J 4 bases short, with 13 bases between. This CDR3 contains 14 residues. DNA of the CDR3: TGTGCCAGCAGGATAGGGTTAGGGAATCAGCCCCAGCATTTT. Protein sequence: CASRIGLGNQPQHF.

The chain is built from TRBV5-1 and TRBJ2-5, with 9 bases lining up with TRBD1. The DNA matches TRBJ2-7 better at its end, which makes the J call doubtful. This CDR3 region has 15 residues. Germline lookup yields CDR1 SGHRS and CDR2 YFSETQ. DNA of the CDR3: TGCGCCAGCAGCGACGGGACAGGGAGAACCTACGAGCAGTACTTC. Amino acids: CASSDGTGRTYEQYF.

This clone was seen just once. The chain links TRBV27 to TRBJ2-1; a weak D match, TRBD2 (6 bases). The CDR3 consists of 11 residues. Germline V gene data show CDR1 as MNHEY and CDR2 as SMNVEV (reference sequence). With 8 bases removed from V and 8 bases from J, the gap between germline ends came to 10 bases. CDR3 amino acids: CASGLFYEQFF. DNA for the CDR3: TGTGCCAGCGGACTATTCTATGAGCAGTTCTTC.

The CDR3 coding sequence is TGTGCCATCAGAAAGCGGGAGGGCCCCTACGAGCAGTACTTC. It yields the protein CAIRKREGPYEQYF. The chain has TRBV10-3 and TRBJ2-7; 10 bases are a match to TRBD2. Germline loops: CDR1 ENHRY, CDR2 SYGVKD. After removal of 6 bases from V and 2 bases from J, the junction contained 4 bases not matched to a gene. This CDR3 contains 14 residues.

This clone was counted once. The V call is TRBV2, the J call TRBJ2-5, with D perhaps matching TRBD1 (5 bases). CDR1 and CDR2 from the germline V gene are SNHLY and FYNNEI. The V end was cut by 5 bases, the J end by 3 bases, with 16 bases between. CDR3 length: 15 residues. As DNA, the CDR3 is TGTGCCAGCAGTCTTCGGACAACACTGAAAGAGACCCAGTACTTC. Translated: CASSLRTTLKETQYF.

V gene TRBV7-8 combines with J gene TRBJ2-2; D is perhaps TRBD2 (6 bases). The CDR3 extends over 17 amino acids. Trimming stripped 4 bases from V and 4 bases from J, with 19 bases between. Germline V lookup: CDR1 SGHVS, CDR2 FQNEAQ. The CDR3 protein is CASSSFTIGGSTGELFF. Here the CDR3 DNA reads TGTGCCAGCAGCTCGTTTACTATTGGGGGGAGCACCGGGGAGCTGTTTTTT. The whole variable domain, remainder taken from reference TRBV7-8 and TRBJ2-2, is GAGVSQSPRYKVAKRGQDVALRCDPISGHVSLFWYQQALGQGPEFLTYFQNEAQLDKSGLPSDRFFAERPEGSVSTLKIQRTQQEDSAVYLCASSSFTIGGSTGELFFGEGSRLTVL.

This clone came up a few times. The V and J genes are TRBV7-8 and TRBJ2-2; no definite D call. V was cut by 1 base and J by 6 bases, with 6 bases left in between. Germline lookup yields CDR1 SGHVS and CDR2 FQNEAQ. This CDR3 is 13 amino acids long. The CDR3 is CASSLGQPGELFF. CDR3 nucleotides: TGTGCCAGCAGCTTAGGTCAGCCCGGGGAGCTGTTTTTT.

V and J are TRBV6-5 and TRBJ2-5, with 12 bases aligning to TRBD2. The J segment lost 4 bases and the V segment lost 5 bases, leaving 5 bases of the junction unmatched. The CDR3 sequence is 15 residues long. Per germline, CDR1 MNHEY and CDR2 SVGAGI. The DNA of the CDR3 is TGTGCCAGCAGTCGACTAGCGGGAGTACTAGAGACCCAGTACTTC. This encodes CASSRLAGVLETQYF.

The V call is TRBV11-2, the J call TRBJ2-5; perhaps TRBD2 as D (6 bases). Per germline, CDR1 SGHAT and CDR2 FQNNGV. CDR3 size: 12 residues. V gave up 8 bases and J gave up 5 bases, with 12 bases separating them. The CDR3: CASEPGGETQYF. The CDR3 bases are TGTGCCAGCGAGCCCGGGGGTGAGACCCAGTACTTC.